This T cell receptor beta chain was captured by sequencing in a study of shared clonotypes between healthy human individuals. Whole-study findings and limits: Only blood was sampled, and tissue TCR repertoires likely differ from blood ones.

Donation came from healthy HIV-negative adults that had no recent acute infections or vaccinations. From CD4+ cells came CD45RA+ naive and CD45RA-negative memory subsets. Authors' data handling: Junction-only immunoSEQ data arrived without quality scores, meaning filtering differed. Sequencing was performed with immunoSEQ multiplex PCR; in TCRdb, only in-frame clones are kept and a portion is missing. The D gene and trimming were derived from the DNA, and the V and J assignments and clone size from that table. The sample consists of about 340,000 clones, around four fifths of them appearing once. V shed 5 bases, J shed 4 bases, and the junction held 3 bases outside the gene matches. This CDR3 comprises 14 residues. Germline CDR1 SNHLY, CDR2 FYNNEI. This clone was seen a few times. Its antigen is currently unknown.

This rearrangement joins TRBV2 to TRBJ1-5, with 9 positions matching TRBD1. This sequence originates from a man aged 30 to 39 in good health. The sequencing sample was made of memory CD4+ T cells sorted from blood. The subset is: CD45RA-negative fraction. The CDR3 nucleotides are TGTGCCAGCAGTCAACAGGGGGCTAATCAGCCCCAGCATTTT. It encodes CASSQQGANQPQHF.